The 23 T cell receptor beta chains presented below share a single source sample, sequenced in a study of shared clonotypes between healthy human individuals. Profiling relied on immunoSEQ multiplex PCR, and the TCRdb table lists in-frame clones only, not all of them. The sample has over 850,000 clones, around 78% seen once. The sequencing input was memory CD4+ T cells from PBMCs. Subset denoted: CD45RA-negative fraction. These receptor sequences come from a man between 18 and 29 years old in good health. Some clones in this sample may be carry-over from other donors' samples.

This clone appeared once. V is TRBV7-9 and J is TRBJ1-3, with a tentative D call TRBD1 (6 bases). Germline V CDR1 and CDR2: SEHNR, FQNEAQ (reference sequence). There are 19 residues in the CDR3. Trimming took off 0 bases at V and 0 bases at J, with 18 bases between the two ends. The CDR3 here is CASSLAAISGTLSGNTIYF. CDR3 bases: TGTGCCAGCAGCTTAGCGGCAATTTCGGGGACACTCTCTGGAAACACCATATATTTT.

The V gene is TRBV28, the J gene TRBJ2-7; TRBD1 is a possible D gene (6 bases). The CDR3 consists of 17 residues. The V gene lost 3 bases and the J gene lost 4 bases, with 22 bases spanning the gap. The germline V gene has CDR1 MDHEN and CDR2 SYDVKM. CDR3 nucleotide sequence: TGTGCCAGCAGTTTCCCCCCATGGGCAGGGGTCCGGTACGAGCAGTACTTC. This codes for CASSFPPWAGVRYEQYF.

The chain couples TRBV28 to TRBJ2-3; 8 bases match TRBD1. CDR1 MDHEN and CDR2 SYDVKM come from the germline V gene. With 5 bases clipped from V and 1 base from J, the junction kept 8 bases outside the gene matches. This CDR3 has 16 residues. CDR3 sequence (DNA): TGTGCCAGCAGTCCCGCATTGGGACAGGGCACAGATACGCAGTATTTT. Translating gives CASSPALGQGTDTQYF.

The rearrangement links TRBV7-2 to TRBJ2-4; D gene ambiguous. The CDR3 is 16 amino acids. The ends were cut back, 5 bases at V and 3 bases at J, with 17 bases in the middle. Germline V gene sequence: CDR1 SGHTA, CDR2 FQGNSA. The CDR3 DNA reads TGTGCCAGCAGCATCGACCTCCCCCGAGACAAAAACATTCAGTACTTC. Protein: CASSIDLPRDKNIQYF.

The chain uses TRBV2 and TRBJ1-4, with D possibly TRBD1 on 5 matching bases. The CDR3 contains 14 residues. Trimming removed 1 base from V and 13 bases from J, with 16 bases in between. The germline gives CDR1 SNHLY, CDR2 FYNNEI. The chain's CDR3 is CASSEDRYQWGLFF. The CDR3 bases are TGTGCCAGCAGTGAAGACAGGTACCAATGGGGACTGTTTTTT.

The chain is built from TRBV5-4 and TRBJ2-2; 7 positions agree with TRBD1. The ends lost 6 bases at V and 4 bases at J; junction bases unmatched: 6. CDR3 length: 14 amino acids. Germline V gene data show CDR1 as SGHNT and CDR2 as YYREEE (reference sequence). DNA for the CDR3: TGTGCCAGCACCCCGACAGGGTCCACCGGGGAGCTGTTTTTT. Amino acid sequence: CASTPTGSTGELFF.

The CDR3 coding sequence is TGTGCCAGCGTACAGACAGGGACCCAAGAGACCCAGTACTTC. This codes for CASVQTGTQETQYF. V and J are TRBV28 and TRBJ2-5; TRBD1 matches 7 bases. This CDR3 comprises 14 residues. The V gene's germline CDR1 is MDHEN and CDR2 SYDVKM. The junction had 7 bases not matched to a gene; V was cut back by 8 bases and J by 1 base.

This chain joins TRBV2 and TRBJ2-7; no reliable D call. This CDR3 region has 14 residues. CDR1 is SNHLY and CDR2 is FYNNEI in the germline V gene. V was shortened by 5 bases and J by 2 bases, with 13 bases between the two germline ends. The CDR3 loop reads CASSPPGKTYEQYF. The CDR3, as DNA: TGTGCCAGCAGTCCTCCCGGAAAAACCTACGAGCAGTACTTC.

This clone was recorded only once. The sample contains more than one DNA sequence encoding this CDR3. The CDR3 spells CASSLSGQGETQYF. CDR3 bases: TGTGCCAGCAGCCTATCGGGACAGGGAGAGACCCAGTACTTC. The chain employs TRBV7-3 and TRBJ2-5; TRBD1 matches 9 bases. CDR1 SGHTA and CDR2 FQGTGA come from the germline V gene. V lost 5 bases, J lost 4 bases, and 5 bases stayed unmatched. CDR3 size: 14 residues. Filled out from reference TRBV7-3 and TRBJ2-5, the complete variable domain reads GAGVSQTPSNKVTEKGKYVELRCDPISGHTALYWYRQSLGQGPEFLIYFQGTGAADDSGLPNDRFFAVRPEGSVSTLKIQRTERGDSAVYLCASSLSGQGETQYFGPGTRLLVL.

This clone was seen a single time. Relative to the germline gene, one junction end is altered; a read error may explain this. The chain carries TRBV9 and TRBJ1-3; no clear D gene. The V gene's germline CDR1 is SGDLS and CDR2 YYNGEE. The CDR3 extends over 13 amino acids. CDR3 in amino acids: CASRPLPPRPASF. As DNA, the CDR3 is TGTGCCAGTAGACCTTTGCCACCTCGGCCAGCGAGTTTT.

This clone was detected only a few times. The genes are TRBV18 and TRBJ1-4; tentative D call: TRBD1 (5 bases). With 3 bases removed from V and 8 bases from J, the gap between germline ends came to 16 bases. The CDR3 sequence is 15 residues long. The germline V gene encodes CDR1 KGHSH and CDR2 LQKENI. CDR3 nucleotide sequence: TGTGCCAGCTCACCGGGGACCGCAGGTGGGGAAAAACTGTTTTTT. This sequence encodes CASSPGTAGGEKLFF.

The V and J genes are TRBV18 and TRBJ2-2; D unresolved. Per germline, CDR1 KGHSH and CDR2 LQKENI. The CDR3 runs to 15 residues. Trimming left V 1 base short and J 4 bases short, with 10 bases between. The CDR3 sequence is CASSPLARTTGELFF. In nucleotides, the CDR3 is TGTGCCAGCTCACCACTTGCCAGGACCACCGGGGAGCTGTTTTTT.

The V gene is TRBV14, the J gene TRBJ2-5, with TRBD2 identical over 12 bases. Germline CDR1 is SGHDN and CDR2 is FVKESK. The CDR3 extends over 17 amino acids. V lost 0 bases and J lost 5; bases outside the gene matches: 7. The CDR3 region has the DNA TGTGCCAGCAGCCAAGATCCTAGCGGGAGGGCCGGGGAGACCCAGTACTTC. The encoded protein is CASSQDPSGRAGETQYF.

This rearrangement joins TRBV11-2 to TRBJ2-1; tentatively, D is TRBD1 or TRBD2 (6 bases each). Germline V gene sequence: CDR1 SGHAT, CDR2 FQNNGV. Between the trimmed V and J ends, which lost 4 bases and 2 bases, there was a span of 15 bases. This CDR3 is 16 amino acids long. The CDR3 spells CASSSGEWTTYNEQFF. DNA of the CDR3: TGTGCCAGCAGCTCAGGGGAGTGGACTACCTACAATGAGCAGTTCTTC.

The chain has TRBV7-3 and TRBJ2-2; D perhaps matches TRBD2 (5 bases). This CDR3 comprises 16 residues. Germline values: CDR1 SGHTA, CDR2 FQGTGA. V dropped 5 bases and J dropped 8 bases, with 21 bases sitting between them. The CDR3, as DNA: TGTGCCAGCAGCACCAAAAGAGGGCCGACCGCTGGGGAGCTGTTTTTT. Its protein product is CASSTKRGPTAGELFF. The full variable domain, completed using reference TRBV7-3 and TRBJ2-2, is GAGVSQTPSNKVTEKGKYVELRCDPISGHTALYWYRQSLGQGPEFLIYFQGTGAADDSGLPNDRFFAVRPEGSVSTLKIQRTERGDSAVYLCASSTKRGPTAGELFFGEGSRLTVL.

This clone was observed once. The CDR3 loop reads CASSPGQEGEQYF. CDR3 DNA: TGTGCCAGCAGCCCGGGACAGGAGGGCGAGCAGTACTTC. V is TRBV9 and J is TRBJ2-7, with 8 bases that match TRBD1. The CDR3 is 13 residues long. Unmatched junction bases numbered 6, after V lost 4 bases and J lost 6 bases. In germline, CDR1 is SGDLS, CDR2 YYNGEE.

J is TRBJ2-5 and V is TRBV28, with 8 bases identical to TRBD2. Germline loops: CDR1 MDHEN, CDR2 SYDVKM. The ends lost 2 bases at V and 2 bases at J; junction bases unmatched: 4. The CDR3 runs 15 residues. The CDR3 bases are TGTGCCAGCAGTTTAGCGGGCGGGAGGCAAGAGACCCAGTACTTC. This translates into CASSLAGGRQETQYF. Looking up the rest from reference TRBV28 and TRBJ2-5 gives the full variable domain: DVKVTQSSRYLVKRTGEKVFLECVQDMDHENMFWYRQDPGLGLRLIYFSYDVKMKEKGDIPEGYSVSREKKERFSLILESASTNQTSMYLCASSLAGGRQETQYFGPGTRLLVL.

The V call is TRBV5-4, the J call TRBJ1-2; 9 nucleotides match TRBD1. The CDR3 runs to 16 residues. V gave up 0 bases and J gave up 4 bases; unmatched junction bases: 7. Germline values: CDR1 SGHNT, CDR2 YYREEE (reference sequence). The CDR3: CASSLGGTGRAYGYTF. CDR3 DNA: TGTGCCAGCAGCTTGGGGGGGACAGGGCGGGCCTATGGCTACACCTTC.

The chain joins TRBV29-1 to TRBJ2-5, with D unresolved. The V gene's germline CDR1 is SQVTM and CDR2 ANQGSEA. With 2 bases removed from V and 5 bases from J, the gap between germline ends came to 12 bases. CDR3 size: 13 residues. CDR3 DNA sequence: TGCAGCGTTGAAAACATATTTAGGGAGACCCAGTACTTC. Protein product: CSVENIFRETQYF. Filled out from reference TRBV29-1 and TRBJ2-5, the complete variable domain reads SAVISQKPSRDICQRGTSLTIQCQVDSQVTMMFWYRQQPGQSLTLIATANQGSEATYESGFVIDKFPISRPNLTFSTLTVSNMSPEDSSIYLCSVENIFRETQYFGPGTRLLVL.

The CDR3 sequence is CASSARTGASYNEQFF. The DNA of the CDR3 is TGTGCCAGCAGCGCACGGACAGGGGCCTCCTACAATGAGCAGTTCTTC. The rearrangement links TRBV7-2 to TRBJ2-1; TRBD1 agrees at 9 bases. V dropped 5 bases and J dropped 0; count of bases not matched to a gene: 5. Germline CDR1 and CDR2: SGHTA and FQGNSA. CDR3 length equals 16 residues.

The V and J genes are TRBV27 and TRBJ1-1; D is perhaps TRBD1 (6 bases). This CDR3 region has 13 residues. Between the trimmed V and J ends, which lost 6 bases and 9 bases, there was a span of 17 bases. Germline V gives CDR1 MNHEY, CDR2 SMNVEV (reference sequence). CDR3 protein: CASRPLGGHQAFF. The CDR3 bases are TGTGCCAGCAGACCCCTGGGGGGGCATCAAGCTTTCTTT.

The chain uses TRBV28 and TRBJ1-2; D gene uncertain. The ends were cut back, 9 bases at V and 8 bases at J, with 13 bases in the middle. The CDR3 is 11 amino acids. The germline CDR1 and CDR2 sequences are MDHEN and SYDVKM. As DNA, the CDR3 is TGTGCCAGTGGTTTTTCCCGGGGCTACACCTTC. This encodes CASGFSRGYTF.

This chain connects TRBV28 to TRBJ1-2; no clear D. Germline values: CDR1 MDHEN, CDR2 SYDVKM. CDR3 length: 15 residues. Trimming took 3 bases from V and 0 from J, leaving 11 bases between them. CDR3 residues: CASSFVEAANYGYTF. The CDR3 nucleotides read TGTGCCAGCAGTTTTGTTGAGGCGGCTAACTATGGCTACACCTTC.